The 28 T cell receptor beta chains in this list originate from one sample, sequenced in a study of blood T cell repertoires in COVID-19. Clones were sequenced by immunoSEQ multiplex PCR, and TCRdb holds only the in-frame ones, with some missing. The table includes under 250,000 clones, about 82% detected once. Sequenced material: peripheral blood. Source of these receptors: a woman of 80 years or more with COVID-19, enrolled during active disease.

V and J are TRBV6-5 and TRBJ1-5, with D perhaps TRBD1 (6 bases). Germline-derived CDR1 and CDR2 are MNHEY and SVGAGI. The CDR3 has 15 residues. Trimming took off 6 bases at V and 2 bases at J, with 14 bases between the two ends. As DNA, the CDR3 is TGTGCCAGCAGAAGGGGGGGAGGCGGCAATCAGCCCCAGCATTTT. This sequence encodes CASRRGGGGNQPQHF.

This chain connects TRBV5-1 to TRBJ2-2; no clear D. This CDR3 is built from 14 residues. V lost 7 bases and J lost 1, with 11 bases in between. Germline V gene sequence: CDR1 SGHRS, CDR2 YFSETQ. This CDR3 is CASFLSLNTGELFF. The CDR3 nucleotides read TGCGCCAGCTTTCTTTCTTTGAACACCGGGGAGCTGTTTTTT.

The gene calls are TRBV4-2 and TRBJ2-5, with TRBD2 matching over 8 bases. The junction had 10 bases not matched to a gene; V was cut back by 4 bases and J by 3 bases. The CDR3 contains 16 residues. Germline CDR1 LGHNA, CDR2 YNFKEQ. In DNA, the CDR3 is TGTGCCAGCAGCCTTTGGGCCGGGGGGGCGGAAGAGACCCAGTACTTC. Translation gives CASSLWAGGAEETQYF.

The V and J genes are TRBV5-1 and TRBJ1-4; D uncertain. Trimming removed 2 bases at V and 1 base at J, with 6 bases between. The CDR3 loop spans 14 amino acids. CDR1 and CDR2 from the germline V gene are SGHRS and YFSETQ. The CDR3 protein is CASSFRETNEKLFF. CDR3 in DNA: TGCGCCAGCAGCTTTCGGGAAACTAATGAAAAACTGTTTTTT.

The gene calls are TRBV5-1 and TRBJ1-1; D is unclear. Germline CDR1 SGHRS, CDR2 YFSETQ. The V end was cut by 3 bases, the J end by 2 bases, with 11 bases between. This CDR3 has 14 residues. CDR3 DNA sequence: TGCGCCAGCAGCTCACTCGACTCTAACACTGAAGCTTTCTTT. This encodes CASSSLDSNTEAFF.

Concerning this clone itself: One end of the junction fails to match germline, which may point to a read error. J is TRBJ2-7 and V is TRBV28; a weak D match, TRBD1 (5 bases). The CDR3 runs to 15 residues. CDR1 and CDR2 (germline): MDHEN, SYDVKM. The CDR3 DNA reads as TGTGCCAGCACTTTAGGGGCAGTGGGCTCCTACGAGCAGTACTTC. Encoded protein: CASTLGAVGSYEQYF.

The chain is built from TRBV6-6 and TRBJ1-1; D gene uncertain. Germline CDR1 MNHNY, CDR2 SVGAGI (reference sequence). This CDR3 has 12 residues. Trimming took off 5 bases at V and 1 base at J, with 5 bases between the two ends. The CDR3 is CASSKRNTEAFF. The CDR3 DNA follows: TGTGCCAGCAGTAAGAGGAACACTGAAGCTTTCTTT.

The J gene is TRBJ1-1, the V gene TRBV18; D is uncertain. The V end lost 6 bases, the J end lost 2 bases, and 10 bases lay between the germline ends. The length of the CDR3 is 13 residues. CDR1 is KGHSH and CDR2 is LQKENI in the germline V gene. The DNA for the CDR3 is TGTGCCAGCTCGATTCAAACTAACACTGAAGCTTTCTTT. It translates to CASSIQTNTEAFF. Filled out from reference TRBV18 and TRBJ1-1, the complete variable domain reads NAGVMQNPRHLVRRRGQEARLRCSPMKGHSHVYWYRQLPEEGLKFMVYLQKENIIDESGMPKERFSAEFPKEGPSILRIQQVVRGDSAAYFCASSIQTNTEAFFGQGTRLTVV.

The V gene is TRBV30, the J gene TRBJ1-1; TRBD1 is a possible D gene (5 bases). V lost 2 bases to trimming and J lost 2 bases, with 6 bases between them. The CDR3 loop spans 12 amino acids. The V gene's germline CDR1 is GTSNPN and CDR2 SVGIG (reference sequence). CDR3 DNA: TGTGCCTGGAGTCAGGGTAACACTGAAGCTTTCTTT. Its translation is CAWSQGNTEAFF.

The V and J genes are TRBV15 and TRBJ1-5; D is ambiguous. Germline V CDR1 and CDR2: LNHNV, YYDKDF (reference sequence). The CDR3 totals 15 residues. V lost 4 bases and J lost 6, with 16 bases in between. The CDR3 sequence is CATSNDRKSGQPQHF. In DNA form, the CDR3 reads TGTGCCACCAGCAATGATAGAAAATCCGGTCAGCCCCAGCATTTT.

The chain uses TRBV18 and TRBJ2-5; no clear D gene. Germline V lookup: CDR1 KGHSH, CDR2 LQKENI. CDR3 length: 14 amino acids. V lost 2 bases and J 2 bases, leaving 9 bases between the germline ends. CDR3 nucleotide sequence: TGTGCCAGCTCACCAGTAGTCCGACAAGAGACCCAGTACTTC. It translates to CASSPVVRQETQYF.

DNA for the CDR3: TGTGCCAGCAGCTTTCAGGGCGTGACAGATACGCAGTATTTT. It specifies CASSFQGVTDTQYF. J is TRBJ2-3 and V is TRBV5-4; perhaps TRBD1 as D (5 bases). The CDR3 has 14 residues. V lost 2 bases to trimming and J lost 3 bases, with 10 bases between them. Germline V gene lookup returns CDR1 SGHNT and CDR2 YYREEE (reference sequence).

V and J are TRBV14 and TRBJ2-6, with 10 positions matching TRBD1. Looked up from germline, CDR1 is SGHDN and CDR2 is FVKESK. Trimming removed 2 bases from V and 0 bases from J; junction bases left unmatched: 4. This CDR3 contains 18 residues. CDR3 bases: TGTGCCAGCAGCCAACTGGGACAGGGGATCTCTGGGGCCAACGTCCTGACTTTC. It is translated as CASSQLGQGISGANVLTF.

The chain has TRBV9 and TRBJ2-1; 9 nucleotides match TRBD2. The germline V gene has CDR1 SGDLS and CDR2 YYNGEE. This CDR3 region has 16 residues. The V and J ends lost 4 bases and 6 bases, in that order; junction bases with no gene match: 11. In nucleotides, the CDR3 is TGTGCCAGCAGCTGGGGGTCCGGGACTAGCATCAATGAGCAGTTCTTC. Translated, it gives CASSWGSGTSINEQFF.

The CDR3 nucleotides read TGTGCCAGCAGTCTTCCCTCTCCGGGACAGAACGAAGCTTTCTTT. Translation gives CASSLPSPGQNEAFF. V and J are TRBV28 and TRBJ1-1; 7 positions agree with TRBD1. Germline CDR1 is MDHEN and CDR2 is SYDVKM. J lost 8 bases, V lost 5 bases, and 14 bases had no gene match. CDR3 length: 15 amino acids.

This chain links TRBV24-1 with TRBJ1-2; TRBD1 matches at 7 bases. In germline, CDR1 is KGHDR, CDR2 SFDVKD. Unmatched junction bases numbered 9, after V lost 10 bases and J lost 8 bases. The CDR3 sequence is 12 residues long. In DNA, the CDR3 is TGTGCCACTGAGGGGACCAGGGGGGGCTACACCTTC. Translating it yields CATEGTRGGYTF.

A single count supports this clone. CDR3 amino acids: CASSRRGEDNEKLFF. CDR3 nucleotides: TGTGCCAGCAGTCGCAGGGGAGAAGATAATGAAAAACTGTTTTTT. The V gene is TRBV3-1 (or the pseudogene TRBV3-2), the J gene TRBJ1-4, with D possibly being TRBD1 (6 bases). Germline V gene lookup returns CDR1 LGHDT and CDR2 YNNKEL (reference sequence). The germline V and J ends were trimmed by 6 bases and 4 bases, with 15 bases remaining between them. The CDR3 spans 15 residues.

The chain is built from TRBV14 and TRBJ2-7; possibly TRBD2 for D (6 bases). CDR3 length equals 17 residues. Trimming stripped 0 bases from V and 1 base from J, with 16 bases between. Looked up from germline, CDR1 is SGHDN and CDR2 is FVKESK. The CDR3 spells CASSQDLVGGRSYEQYF. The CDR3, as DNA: TGTGCCAGCAGCCAAGATCTCGTCGGAGGGAGGTCCTACGAGCAGTACTTC.

The DNA for the CDR3 is TGTGCCAGCACTAGGACAGGGCCACCTGACTACACCTTC. Residues: CASTRTGPPDYTF. V gene TRBV6-5 combines with J gene TRBJ1-2; 8 bases match TRBD1. J gave up 10 bases and V 7 bases, and 11 bases lay outside the gene matches. CDR1 is MNHEY, CDR2 SVGAGI, per germline. The CDR3 length is 13 residues.

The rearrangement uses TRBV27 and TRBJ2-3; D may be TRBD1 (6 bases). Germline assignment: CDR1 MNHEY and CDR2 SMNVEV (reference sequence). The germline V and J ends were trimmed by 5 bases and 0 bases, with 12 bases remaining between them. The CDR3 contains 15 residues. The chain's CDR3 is CASSKGQTSTDTQYF. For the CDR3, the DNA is TGTGCCAGCAGTAAAGGACAGACTAGCACAGATACGCAGTATTTT.

CDR3 bases: TGTGCCAGCAGCGACAGTTATGGCTACACCTTC. Its protein product is CASSDSYGYTF. The V call is TRBV6-2 or TRBV6-3, the J call TRBJ1-2; a possible D gene is TRBD1 (5 bases). This CDR3 is 11 amino acids long. Trimming cost V 6 bases and J 5 bases, with 7 bases left between them. CDR1 MNHEY and CDR2 SVGEGT come from the germline V gene.

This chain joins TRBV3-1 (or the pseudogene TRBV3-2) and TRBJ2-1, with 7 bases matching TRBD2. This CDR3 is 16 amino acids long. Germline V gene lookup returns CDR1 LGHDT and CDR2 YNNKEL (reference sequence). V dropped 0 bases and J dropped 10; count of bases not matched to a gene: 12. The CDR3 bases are TGTGCCAGCAGCCAAGAATGGACACCGGGGGGTGGGGAGCAGTTCTTC. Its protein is CASSQEWTPGGGEQFF.

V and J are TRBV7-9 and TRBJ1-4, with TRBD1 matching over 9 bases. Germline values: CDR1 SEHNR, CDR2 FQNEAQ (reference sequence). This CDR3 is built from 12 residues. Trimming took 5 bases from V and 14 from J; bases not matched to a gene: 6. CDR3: CASSPRDRALFF. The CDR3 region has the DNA TGTGCCAGCAGCCCCCGGGACAGGGCCCTGTTTTTT.

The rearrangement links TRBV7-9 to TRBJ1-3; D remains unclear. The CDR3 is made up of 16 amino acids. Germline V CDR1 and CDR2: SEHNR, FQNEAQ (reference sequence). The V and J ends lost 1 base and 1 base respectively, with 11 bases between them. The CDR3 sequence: CASSLGSGSSGNTIYF. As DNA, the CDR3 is TGTGCCAGCAGCTTAGGGTCGGGAAGTTCTGGAAACACCATATATTTT.

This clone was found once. The CDR3 loop reads CASSPQGKGNTEAFF. The CDR3 DNA follows: TGCGCCAGCAGCCCCCAGGGGAAGGGGAACACTGAAGCTTTCTTT. The chain recombines TRBV5-1 with TRBJ1-1, with D perhaps TRBD1 (6 bases). CDR1 and CDR2 (germline): SGHRS, YFSETQ. This CDR3 is 15 amino acids long. The V end lost 4 bases, the J end lost 1 base, and 14 bases lay between the germline ends.

CDR3 bases: TGTGCCACCAGCCAATCGGGGACAGCAACTAATGAAAAACTGTTTTTT. This translates into CATSQSGTATNEKLFF. The chain uses TRBV15 and TRBJ1-4; 7 bases agree with TRBD1. V gave up 5 bases and J gave up 0 bases; unmatched junction bases: 6. CDR1 and CDR2 (germline): LNHNV, YYDKDF (reference sequence). CDR3 length equals 16 residues.

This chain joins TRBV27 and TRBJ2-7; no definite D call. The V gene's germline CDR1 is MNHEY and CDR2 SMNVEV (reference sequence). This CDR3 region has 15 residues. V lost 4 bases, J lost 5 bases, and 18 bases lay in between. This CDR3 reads CASSSSRVHTNEQYF. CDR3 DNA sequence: TGTGCCAGCAGTTCTTCCCGGGTACATACGAACGAGCAGTACTTC.

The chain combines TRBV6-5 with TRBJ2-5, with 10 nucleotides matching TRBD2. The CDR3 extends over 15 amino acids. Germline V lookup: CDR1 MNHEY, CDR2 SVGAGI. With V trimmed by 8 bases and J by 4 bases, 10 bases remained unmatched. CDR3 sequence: CASVASGGGRETQYF. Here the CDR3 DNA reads TGTGCCAGCGTGGCTAGCGGGGGTGGGAGAGAGACCCAGTACTTC.